This TCR beta chain was recovered during a study of blood T cell repertoires in COVID-19 (TCRdb year 2020). As for the study more broadly: The collaborator samples originated in the United States, Italy and Spain and spanned the acute and convalescent phases of COVID-19. Samples came from the ongoing ImmuneRACE study (first 160 participants) plus 1,254 subjects from 6 global collaborators. Subjects who had been exposed to COVID-19, were actively infected with it, or had recovered from it provided the deeply sampled blood TCRbeta repertoires that made up the dataset. Sample metadata almost always included a de-identified subject ID, COVID-19 status, age in years and sex. The repertoires were released in a freely available public database intended as a resource for research on the immune response to SARS-CoV-2. The material from the prospective study consisted of cDNA or gDNA derived from T cells, B-cell-depleted T cells, or PBMCs. Where HLA class I and class II types were available, the types were taken from metadata supplied by the sample provider, not from assay-based typing.

TCRbeta CDR3 regions were amplified from genomic DNA by means of the immunoSEQ Assay, a bias-controlled multiplex PCR. Per the authors' processing: The number of nucleated cells in each sample was estimated by amplification of reference gene primers within the assay. To quantify the absolute abundance of each unique TCRbeta CDR3 rearrangement, sequence reads were collapsed and filtered. For each sample, productive Simpson clonality was calculated by taking the square root of Simpson's diversity index across productive rearrangements. The table comes from immuneACCESS by way of TCRdb, which keeps in-frame sequences with V and J called. Part of the clones is missing from these tables; in studies checked, under half for an unresolved V gene and the rest for unknown reasons. The DNA was the basis for D and trimming; V, J and clone size are from that table. The sample yields about 220,000 clones; roughly 82% were counted once. The ten largest clones capture roughly 10% of the sample.

Based on the germline V gene, the CDR1 and CDR2 sequences are SGHVS and FQNEAQ. V is clipped by 10 bases and J by 2 bases, and the sequence between their germline boundaries is 18 bases long. From cysteine to phenylalanine, the CDR3 is 15 amino acids long. Just the 45-base CDR3 DNA is kept, in frame starting at base 1. Points the paper makes about the study in general: How much clinical and demographic metadata was included differed by source and by participant, and the metadata was provided uncurated.

Whole blood was collected in K2EDTA tubes by collaborating institutions according to the institutions' own protocols. For TCRbeta analysis, collaborators shipped samples as frozen whole blood, isolated PBMCs, or DNA extracted from either of those sample types. With respect to this clone: Its antigen is still unknown. Base qualities are missing; no much larger clone stands one base away.

Here the chain combines TRBV7-8 and TRBJ1-5; the D gene lacks a confident call. The sample was peripheral blood. The receptor was isolated from a man in his fifties with active or convalescent COVID-19. The CDR3 reads CATGERDIGNQPQHF. Here is the DNA: TGTGCCACCGGCGAGCGGGATATAGGCAATCAGCCCCAGCATTTT.